A single sample is the source of the 13 T cell receptor beta chains below, sequenced in a study of cytomegalovirus exposure and HLA in healthy donors. Amplification used 60 Vbeta primers and 13 Jbeta primers. Using immunoSEQ multiplex PCR, the repertoire was profiled, and TCRdb retains in-frame clones only, with some absent. The repertoire has about 93,000 clones, over 75% of them found once; the top ten carry around 2%. The sample taken for sequencing was PBMCs. The receptors come from a boy aged 10-17 years in good health and CMV-seronegative.

This chain connects TRBV6-6 to TRBJ2-5; weak D call: TRBD1 (5 bases). The CDR3 sequence is 15 residues long. CDR1 and CDR2 from the germline V gene are MNHNY and SVGAGI (reference sequence). V shed 4 bases and J shed 5 bases, with 17 bases lying between them. The CDR3 sequence: CASSFLVRSGETQYF. The CDR3, as DNA: TGTGCCAGCAGTTTTCTCGTCAGATCAGGGGAGACCCAGTACTTC.

The chain joins TRBV5-1 to TRBJ1-5, with D tentatively TRBD1 (5 bases). Looked up from germline, CDR1 is SGHRS and CDR2 is YFSETQ. This CDR3 comprises 15 residues. The V end was cut by 0 bases, the J end by 2 bases, with 9 bases between. The CDR3 sequence: CASSLAPGGNQPQHF. The CDR3 coding sequence is TGCGCCAGCAGCTTGGCCCCGGGGGGCAATCAGCCCCAGCATTTT.

The chain recombines TRBV7-2 with TRBJ2-3; 8 bases match TRBD1. Germline lookup yields CDR1 SGHTA and CDR2 FQGNSA. Trimming removed 5 bases from V and 5 bases from J; junction bases left unmatched: 12. The CDR3 runs to 16 residues. The DNA for the CDR3 is TGTGCCAGCAGCCCTTTAGCCAGGGGGCGCATAGATACGCAGTATTTT. Residues: CASSPLARGRIDTQYF.

The J gene is TRBJ1-2, the V gene TRBV29-1; a possible D gene is TRBD1 (6 bases). CDR1 is SQVTM, CDR2 ANQGSEA, per germline. This CDR3 is 13 amino acids long. Trimming shortened V by 8 bases and J by 6 bases, and 19 bases separated the two germline ends. The CDR3 DNA reads as TGCAGCCCCCCCTTAGGGGGGGGGAATGGCTACACCTTC. It specifies CSPPLGGGNGYTF. Together with reference TRBV29-1 and TRBJ1-2, the CDR3 gives the full variable domain: SAVISQKPSRDICQRGTSLTIQCQVDSQVTMMFWYRQQPGQSLTLIATANQGSEATYESGFVIDKFPISRPNLTFSTLTVSNMSPEDSSIYLCSPPLGGGNGYTFGSGTRLTVV.

V gene TRBV5-1 combines with J gene TRBJ2-5; TRBD2 is a possible D gene (5 bases). The length of the CDR3 is 12 residues. Per germline, CDR1 SGHRS and CDR2 YFSETQ. Deletions cut 4 bases from V and 10 bases from J, with 14 bases between. The CDR3 nucleotides are TGCGCCAGCAGCCCCCTGGGAGACTACCAGTACTTC. Translating gives CASSPLGDYQYF.

The genes are TRBV9 and TRBJ1-1; D call uncertain. Trimming took 4 bases from V and 4 from J, leaving 17 bases between them. The germline V gene encodes CDR1 SGDLS and CDR2 YYNGEE. The CDR3 length is 15 residues. CDR3 sequence (DNA): TGTGCCAGCAGCCCCTCCCCGGGTGAGAGCACTGAAGCTTTCTTT. Encoded protein: CASSPSPGESTEAFF.

V and J are TRBV10-3 and TRBJ1-3; 7 bases map to TRBD1. J gave up 1 base and V 5 bases, and 11 bases lay outside the gene matches. The CDR3 runs 17 residues. Germline lookup yields CDR1 ENHRY and CDR2 SYGVKD. The CDR3, as DNA: TGTGCCATCAGTTGGCGAAATACAGGGGAGTCTGGAAACACCATATATTTT. This codes for CAISWRNTGESGNTIYF.

This clone was recorded once. The V call is TRBV7-9, the J call TRBJ2-1; D not certain. The CDR3 is 14 amino acids. The V end lost 0 bases, the J end lost 9 bases, and 12 bases lay between the germline ends. Germline CDR1 SEHNR, CDR2 FQNEAQ (reference sequence). The CDR3 region is CASSLALLDGEQFF. The CDR3 bases are TGTGCCAGCAGCTTAGCACTCCTAGATGGTGAGCAGTTCTTC.

The chain uses TRBV7-9 and TRBJ2-3; 9 bases line up with TRBD2. V was pared by 1 base and J by 2 bases, with 7 bases of the junction left unmatched. CDR3 size: 17 residues. Germline V gene data show CDR1 as SEHNR and CDR2 as FQNEAQ (reference sequence). In DNA, the CDR3 is TGTGCCAGCAGCTTAGGATGGGAGCGGGGGGCCACAGATACGCAGTATTTT. It codes for CASSLGWERGATDTQYF.

The rearrangement links TRBV30 to TRBJ1-4; D may be TRBD1 (6 bases). With 5 bases removed from V and 5 bases from J, the gap between germline ends came to 12 bases. Germline V gene lookup returns CDR1 GTSNPN and CDR2 SVGIG (reference sequence). This CDR3 contains 13 residues. CDR3 sequence (DNA): TGTGCCTGGGCGGGGGGCCGCAATGAAAAACTGTTTTTT. Its protein is CAWAGGRNEKLFF.

CDR3 sequence: CASSPQESGNTIYF. In nucleotides, the CDR3 is TGTGCCAGCTCGCCGCAAGAGTCTGGAAACACCATATATTTT. This chain joins TRBV18 and TRBJ1-3; D is uncertain. The CDR3 has 14 residues. Germline V gene lookup returns CDR1 KGHSH and CDR2 LQKENI. V lost 6 bases, J lost 1 base, and 10 bases lay in between.

This sequence joins TRBV7-6 and TRBJ2-7; D might be TRBD2 (6 bases). The V and J ends lost 1 base and 1 base respectively, with 8 bases between them. CDR3 size: 14 residues. Germline V gene sequence: CDR1 SGHVS, CDR2 FNYEAQ. CDR3 region: CASSLEEGSYEQYF. CDR3 nucleotide sequence: TGTGCCAGCAGCTTAGAGGAGGGATCCTACGAGCAGTACTTC.

The chain carries TRBV5-1 and TRBJ2-3; D unclear. Germline V gene data show CDR1 as SGHRS and CDR2 as YFSETQ. V lost 1 base to trimming and J lost 0 bases, with 6 bases between them. This CDR3 has 14 residues. This CDR3 reads CASSLSPSTDTQYF. For the CDR3, the DNA is TGCGCCAGCAGCTTGTCTCCTAGCACAGATACGCAGTATTTT.